This TCR beta chain was sequenced for a study of T-cell memory formation after mild COVID-19. This clonotype was seen a few times. Its antigen is currently unknown. V shed 1 base and J shed 1 base, with 8 bases lying between them. Germline loops: CDR1 GTSNPN, CDR2 SVGIG (reference sequence). CDR3 length equals 13 residues. Study results and caveats: Contracting CD4+ clones sat mainly in CM and EM; CD8+ in EMRA. Among clones contracting day 15 to 85, CD4/CD8 was balanced, whereas later expanders leaned CD4+. Among clones peaking at day 37 in the second wave, SARS-CoV-2 specificity remained unconfirmed.

It was 5'RACE with constant-segment primers that produced the TCR alpha and TCR beta cDNA libraries, which carried sample barcodes and UMIs. TCRdb re-called the 5' RACE reads with MiXCR, one entry per CDR3 protein. The sample shows about 470,000 distinct CDR3 sequences, roughly 20% of them seen only once. The genes are TRBV30 and TRBJ2-7, with D possibly TRBD2 on 5 matching bases. The material sequenced was PBMCs or a T cell subset sorted from them (not recorded which). The TCR sequence derives from an adult woman who had mild COVID-19 (a few samples of this study predate the infection). Cell type and time point are not known. The CDR3 sequence: CAWSASGSYEQYF. CDR3 nucleotide sequence: TGTGCCTGGAGTGCTTCGGGGTCCTACGAGCAGTACTTC.